The source of this T cell receptor beta chain is a study of TIL therapy for anti-PD-1-resistant metastatic lung cancer (dated by TCRdb to the early 2020s). General notes on the study: Before any PD-1/PD-L1 blockade was given, tumors were harvested, nivolumab was then administered, and patients who progressed went on to receive lymphodepletion, an infusion of expanded TIL, and IL-2. A median age of approximately 55 years (range about 38-75) and a median tumor PD-L1 proportion score of approximately 6% were recorded among enrolled patients. Most of the cohort had lung adenocarcinoma, a handful of tumors were EGFR-mutant and two were ALK-rearranged, and half of the patients were current or former smokers. Across the cohort, whole-exome sequencing showed a median non-synonymous tumor mutation burden of under 1.8 mutations per megabase. Tumor and peripheral blood T cell receptor beta sequencing was used to track clonotypes across tumor, expanded TIL product and serial blood samples.

Beyond this particular receptor, the publication reports: The baseline peripheral repertoire was partially replaced by infused TIL clonotypes, which then decayed over months, and no apparent association between persistence and response was found. The study protocol defined all tumor marker inferences as exploratory. Because the cohort was highly selected, with more treatment-naive, never-smoker and oncogene-addicted patients than is typical, generalizability is limited.

The time point label, read with the paper, signifies: pre-treatment sample, taken before nivolumab and TIL therapy. Adults with stage 4 NSCLC were enrolled from late 2017 to January 2020 in a dual-center phase I trial. The samples were obtained from a phase I trial that was single-arm and open-label and tested tumor-infiltrating lymphocyte therapy combined with nivolumab in advanced non-small cell lung cancer. Blood mononuclear cells were isolated from EDTA tubes by Ficoll gradient and were snap-frozen as pellets, and DNA was extracted with a Qiagen mini-prep kit. Using bias-controlled multiplex PCR with the immunoSEQ v3 hsTCRB kit, the TCR beta CDR3 regions were amplified from genomic DNA. TCR libraries were sequenced on an Illumina NextSeq 500 to approximately 1.8 million read pairs for survey level or roughly 5-6.5 million for deep level. On the authors' methods: V, D and J genes were assigned, non-productive sequences were removed, and clonality was reported by immunoSEQ Analyzer software. To compare repertoires between infused TIL and blood, productive Simpson clonality was used along with the Morisita overlap index of productive TRB rearrangements. Absolute clonotype counts in blood were estimated by multiplying the lymphocyte count by the CD3+ fraction and by the productive frequency of the clone. In its TCRdb copy, this immuneACCESS table keeps in-frame sequences only and misses some clones. Where compared with another copy, unresolved V genes explain less than half of these, and the others have no known cause. Clonal size and the V and J genes are those of that table, whereas D and trimming came from the DNA. For this sample the table gives about 16,000 clones, of which under 80% were detected only once. The ten largest clones represent 35% to 45% of the sample.

Trimming takes 3 bases from V and 0 bases from J, and the germline ends sit 9 bases apart. There are 15 amino acids in the CDR3, from cysteine to phenylalanine inclusive. Just the 45-base CDR3 DNA is kept, in frame starting at base 1. The CDR1 and CDR2 encoded by the germline V gene are KGHSH and LQKENI. Comments on this clone: What antigen it recognizes has not been identified. No base quality information exists; no much larger clone differs at one position.

The rearranged chain carries TRBV18 and TRBJ2-1, and the D gene may be TRBD2, 5 bases matching. The sequencing here drew on blood, taken at baseline. This receptor was taken from a person between 30 and 79 years old with non-small cell lung cancer. The CDR3 in this case is CASSPRLNSYNEQFF. The nucleotide sequence is given as TGTGCCAGCTCACCTCGACTAAACTCCTACAATGAGCAGTTCTTC. The variable domain in full, with residues beyond the CDR3 obtained from the reference TRBV18 and TRBJ2-1 genes, is NAGVMQNPRHLVRRRGQEARLRCSPMKGHSHVYWYRQLPEEGLKFMVYLQKENIIDESGMPKERFSAEFPKEGPSILRIQQVVRGDSAAYFCASSPRLNSYNEQFFGPGTRLTVL.